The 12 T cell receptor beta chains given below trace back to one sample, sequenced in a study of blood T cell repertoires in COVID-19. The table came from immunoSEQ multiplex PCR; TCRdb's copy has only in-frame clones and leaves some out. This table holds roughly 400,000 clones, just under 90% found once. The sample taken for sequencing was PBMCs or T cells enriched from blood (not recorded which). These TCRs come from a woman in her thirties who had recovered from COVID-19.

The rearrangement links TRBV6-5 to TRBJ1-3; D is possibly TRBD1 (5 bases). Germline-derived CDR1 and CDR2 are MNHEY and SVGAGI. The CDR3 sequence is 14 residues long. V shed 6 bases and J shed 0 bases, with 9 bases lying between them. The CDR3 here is CASSPGYSGNTIYF. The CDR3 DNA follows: TGTGCCAGCAGCCCAGGGTACTCTGGAAACACCATATATTTT.

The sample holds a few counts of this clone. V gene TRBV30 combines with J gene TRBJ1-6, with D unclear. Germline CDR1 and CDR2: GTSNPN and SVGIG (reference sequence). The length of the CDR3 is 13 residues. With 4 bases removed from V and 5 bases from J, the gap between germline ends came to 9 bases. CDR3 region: CAWMRTHNSPLHF. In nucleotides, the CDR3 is TGTGCCTGGATGAGGACTCATAATTCACCCCTCCACTTT.

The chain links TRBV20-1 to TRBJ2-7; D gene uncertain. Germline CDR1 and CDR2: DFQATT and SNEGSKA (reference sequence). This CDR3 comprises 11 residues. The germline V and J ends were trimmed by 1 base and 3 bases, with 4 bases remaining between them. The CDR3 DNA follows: TGCAGTGCTAGAGTCGGCTACGAGCAGTACTTC. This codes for CSARVGYEQYF.

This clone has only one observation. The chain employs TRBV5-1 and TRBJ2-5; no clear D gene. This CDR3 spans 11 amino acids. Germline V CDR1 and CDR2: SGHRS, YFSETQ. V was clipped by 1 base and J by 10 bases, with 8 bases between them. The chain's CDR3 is CASSLNQDQYF. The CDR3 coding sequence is TGCGCCAGCAGCTTGAACCAGGACCAGTACTTC.

The CDR3 bases are TGTGCCAGCAGTTACTCTCCGGAGAGCACAGATACGCAGTATTTT. Translated: CASSYSPESTDTQYF. V and J are TRBV6-6 and TRBJ2-3; D uncertain. The V end was cut by 0 bases, the J end by 0 bases, with 7 bases between. This CDR3 region has 15 residues. Germline CDR1 MNHNY, CDR2 SVGAGI (reference sequence).

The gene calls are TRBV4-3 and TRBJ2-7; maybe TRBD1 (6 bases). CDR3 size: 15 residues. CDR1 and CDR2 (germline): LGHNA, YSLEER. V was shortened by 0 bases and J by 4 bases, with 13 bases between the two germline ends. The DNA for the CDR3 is TGCGCCAGCAGCCAAGATGGGACAACGAGGTACGAGCAGTACTTC. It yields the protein CASSQDGTTRYEQYF.

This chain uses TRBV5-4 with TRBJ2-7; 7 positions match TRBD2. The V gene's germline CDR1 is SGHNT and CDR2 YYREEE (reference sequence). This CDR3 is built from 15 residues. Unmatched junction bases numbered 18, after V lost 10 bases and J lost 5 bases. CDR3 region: CAWAGPSGPLDEQYF. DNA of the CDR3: TGTGCCTGGGCAGGGCCTAGCGGACCTTTGGACGAGCAGTACTTC.

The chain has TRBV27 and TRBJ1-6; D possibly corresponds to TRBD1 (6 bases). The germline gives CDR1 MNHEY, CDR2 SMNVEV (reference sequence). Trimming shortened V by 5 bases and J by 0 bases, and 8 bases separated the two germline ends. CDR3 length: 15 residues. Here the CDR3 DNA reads TGTGCCAGCAGTCAGGGGAGCTCCTATAATTCACCCCTCCACTTT. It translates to CASSQGSSYNSPLHF.

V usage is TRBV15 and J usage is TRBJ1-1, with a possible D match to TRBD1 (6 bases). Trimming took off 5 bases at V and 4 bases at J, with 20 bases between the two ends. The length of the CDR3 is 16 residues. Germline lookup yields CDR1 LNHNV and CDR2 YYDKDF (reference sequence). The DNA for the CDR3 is TGTGCCACCAGCGGACACCGACAGGATTCGGGCACTGAAGCTTTCTTT. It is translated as CATSGHRQDSGTEAFF.

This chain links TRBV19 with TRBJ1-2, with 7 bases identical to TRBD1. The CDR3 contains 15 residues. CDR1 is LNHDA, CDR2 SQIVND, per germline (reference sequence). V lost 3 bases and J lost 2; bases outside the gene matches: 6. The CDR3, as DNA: TGTGCCAGTAGTATGGCGACAGGGTTGAACTATGGCTACACCTTC. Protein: CASSMATGLNYGYTF.

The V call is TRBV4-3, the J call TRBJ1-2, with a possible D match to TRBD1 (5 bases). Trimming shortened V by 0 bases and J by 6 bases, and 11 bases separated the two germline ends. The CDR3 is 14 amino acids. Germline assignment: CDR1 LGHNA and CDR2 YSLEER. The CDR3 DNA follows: TGCGCCAGCAGCCAAGATCAAAGGGGCGATGGCTACACCTTC. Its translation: CASSQDQRGDGYTF.

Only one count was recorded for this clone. The CDR3 is CSASGGRDYEQYF. CDR3 DNA sequence: TGCAGTGCTAGTGGGGGGCGTGACTACGAGCAGTACTTC. The chain combines TRBV20-1 with TRBJ2-7; perhaps D is TRBD1 or TRBD2 (6 bases each). The germline CDR1 and CDR2 sequences are DFQATT and SNEGSKA (reference sequence). The CDR3 contains 13 residues. V was cut by 3 bases and J by 3 bases, with 12 bases left in between.